Sequencing of this TCR beta chain was carried out in a study of T cell repertoires in cytomegalovirus infection. The overall study: The public TCR beta signatures pointed to both CMV infection and matching HLA type. Whole-study results and caveats: Clonotypes of TCR beta that were HLA-C-restricted and CMV-specific dominated the ex vivo response. People with CMV and the relevant HLA were identified by cumulative public TCR beta family frequency.

This CDR3 is built from 14 residues. V lost 4 bases to trimming and J lost 5 bases, with 14 bases between them. Germline values: CDR1 MNHEY, CDR2 SVGEGT. MiXCR, run by TCRdb on the reads, gives a single entry per CDR3 protein. Seen here are about 150,000 distinct CDR3 sequences, about 15% observed once, and the top ten hold roughly 20%. This clonotype was counted between two and nine times. Its target is unknown. Sample: CD8+ T cells from PBMCs. This sequence joins TRBV6-2 or TRBV6-3 and TRBJ1-1; tentatively, D is TRBD1 (5 bases). This clonotype was sampled from a human donor in good health (CMV status not recorded). Some clones in this sample may be carry-over from other donors' samples. CDR3 sequence (DNA): TGTGCCAGCAGTTTCAAGGGGAGAGGGACTGAAGCTTTCTTT. It codes for CASSFKGRGTEAFF.